These T cell receptor beta chains were read from a single sample in a study of T cells in Graves' hyperthyroidism and ophthalmopathy. MiXCR, applied by TCRdb to the multiplex PCR reads, yields one record per CDR3 protein. Of some 440,000 distinct CDR3 sequences listed, 15% to 18% are singletons. Sequencing was performed on blood. These receptors all come from a woman between 18 and 29 years old with Graves' hyperthyroidism. The CDR3 runs from the conserved cysteine through the conserved F or W. The order of the fields is D gene, J gene, V gene, clone size, CDR3 DNA, CDR3 protein. A D gene is named only where the DNA matches it firmly. Expanded clones are given a class, and other clones once, few, many or no size at all.

D: TRBD1; J: TRBJ2-7; V: TRBV10-3; size: many; DNA: TGTGCCATCAGTGGAGGGACAGGGGGCTACGAGCAGTACTTC; CDR3: CAISGGTGGYEQYF
D: TRBD1; J: TRBJ2-7; V: TRBV6-5; size: few; DNA: TGTGCCAGCAGTTACGCCCCGGATGGACAGGGGTTCGACGAGCAGTACTTC; CDR3: CASSYAPDGQGFDEQYF
D: TRBD1; J: TRBJ1-5; V: TRBV7-9; size: many; DNA: TGTGCCAGCAGCTTAGGGACAGGGCGCAATCAGCCCCAGCATTTT; CDR3: CASSLGTGRNQPQHF
D: NA; J: TRBJ2-1; V: TRBV11-2; size: many; DNA: TGTGCCAGCAGGGGATGGACAGCCCCGTATGAGCAGTTCTTC; CDR3: CASRGWTAPYEQFF
D: NA; J: TRBJ1-2; V: TRBV4-1; size: many; DNA: TGCGCCAGCAGCCCCGGGAGCTACTACACCTTC; CDR3: CASSPGSYYTF
D: TRBD2; J: TRBJ2-3; V: TRBV20-1; size: many; DNA: TGCAGTGCGAGGACTAGCGGGGGGCTAGATACGCAGTATTTT; CDR3: CSARTSGGLDTQYF
D: TRBD2; J: TRBJ2-3; V: TRBV15; size: few; DNA: TGTGCCACCAGCAGAGATTCGGCGGGAGGGACAGATACGCAGTATTTT; CDR3: CATSRDSAGGTDTQYF
D: NA; J: TRBJ1-3; V: TRBV6-1; size: few; DNA: TGTGCCAGCTCCGGGGTAACCTCTGGAAACACCATATATTTT; CDR3: CASSGVTSGNTIYF
D: TRBD2; J: TRBJ2-2; V: TRBV3-1; size: many; DNA: TGTGCCAGCAGCCTTACGGAGCGGGGCACCGGGGAGCTGTTTTTT; CDR3: CASSLTERGTGELFF
D: NA; J: TRBJ1-1; V: TRBV14; size: many; DNA: TGTGCCAGCAGTCGGCTAGCCCAGCCAGCTTTCTTT; CDR3: CASSRLAQPAFF
D: TRBD1; J: TRBJ2-7; V: TRBV4-1; size: many; DNA: TGCGCCAGCAGCCAACGTCGGGACAGGGGGCAATTCTACGAGCAGTACTTC; CDR3: CASSQRRDRGQFYEQYF
D: NA; J: TRBJ2-1; V: TRBV6-1; size: many; DNA: TGTGCCAGCAGGACTACATTGAGCTCCTACAATGAGCAGTTCTTC; CDR3: CASRTTLSSYNEQFF
D: TRBD2; J: TRBJ2-1; V: TRBV10-1; size: few; DNA: TGCGCCAGCAGCCCCGTAGCGGGAGTGGGGAATGAGCAGTTCTTC; CDR3: CASSPVAGVGNEQFF
D: TRBD2; J: TRBJ2-7; V: TRBV20-1; size: many; DNA: TGCAGTGCTAGAGATCTCGGAGCGGGAGGTGCCGAGCAGTACTTC; CDR3: CSARDLGAGGAEQYF
D: TRBD1; J: TRBJ1-4; V: TRBV5-5; size: many; DNA: TGTGCCAGCAGCTTGGACAGGGGGTATGAAAAACTGTTTTTT; CDR3: CASSLDRGYEKLFF
D: TRBD2; J: TRBJ2-5; V: TRBV12-3/TRBV12-4; size: many; DNA: TGTGCCAGCAGGACTCTTCGCTGGACTAGCGGGGGGGAAGAGACCCAGTACTTC; CDR3: CASRTLRWTSGGEETQYF
D: NA; J: TRBJ1-1; V: TRBV20-1; size: NA; DNA: TGCAGTGCTCCGCTTGTTGCGGGGACTGAAGCTTTCTTT; CDR3: CSAPLVAGTEAFF
D: NA; J: TRBJ1-5; V: TRBV19; size: NA; DNA: TGTGCCAGTAGTAATCTGGGGGGGATCGGTCAGCCCCAGCATTTT; CDR3: CASSNLGGIGQPQHF
D: NA; J: TRBJ2-3; V: TRBV7-9; size: many; DNA: TGTGCCAGCAGCTTAAAGGCGTCTAGCACAGATACGCAGTATTTT; CDR3: CASSLKASSTDTQYF
D: NA; J: TRBJ1-1; V: TRBV24-1; size: NA; DNA: TGTGCCACCAAGGGACAGAACACTGAAGCTTTCTTT; CDR3: CATKGQNTEAFF
D: TRBD2; J: TRBJ2-1; V: TRBV6-1; size: many; DNA: TGTGCCAGCACCGGGGCGGGAGGGGGTAGCTATGAGCAGTTCTTC; CDR3: CASTGAGGGSYEQFF
D: NA; J: TRBJ2-7; V: TRBV2; size: many; DNA: TGTGCCAGCAGCGCTTCCTACGAGCAGTACTTC; CDR3: CASSASYEQYF
D: NA; J: TRBJ2-7; V: TRBV5-1; size: many; DNA: TGCGCCAGCAGCTTGGGGACCGCCGACGAGCAGTACTTC; CDR3: CASSLGTADEQYF
D: NA; J: TRBJ2-3; V: TRBV18; size: many; DNA: TGTGCCAGCTCACCATTGACAGGCACAGATACGCAGTATTTT; CDR3: CASSPLTGTDTQYF
D: NA; J: TRBJ2-7; V: TRBV20-1; size: many; DNA: TGCAGTGCTAGAGATCCCTTAAACCCTTACGAGCAGTACTTC; CDR3: CSARDPLNPYEQYF
D: NA; J: TRBJ2-1; V: TRBV12-5; size: many; DNA: TGTGCTAGTGGTTTGGGGGGGAGTGAGCAGTTCTTC; CDR3: CASGLGGSEQFF
D: NA; J: TRBJ1-1; V: TRBV29-1; size: NA; DNA: TGCAGCGTTTTCTCGAACACTGAAGCTTTCTTT; CDR3: CSVFSNTEAFF
D: NA; J: TRBJ1-1; V: TRBV9; size: NA; DNA: TGTGCCAGCAGCGCGACGACCGAGACCGAAGCTTTCTTT; CDR3: CASSATTETEAFF
D: TRBD1; J: TRBJ1-5; V: TRBV28; size: many; DNA: TGTGCCAGCGCAGGGGGCGCCGGCAATCAGCCCCAGCATTTT; CDR3: CASAGGAGNQPQHF
D: TRBD2; J: TRBJ2-7; V: TRBV7-9; size: NA; DNA: TGTGCCAGCAGCTTACGGCGGGAGAGGTCCAACGAGCAGTACTTC; CDR3: CASSLRRERSNEQYF
D: TRBD2; J: TRBJ2-5; V: TRBV4-1; size: few; DNA: TGCGCCAGCAGCCAACTAGCGGGATTCCAAGAGACCCAGTACTTC; CDR3: CASSQLAGFQETQYF
D: NA; J: TRBJ2-2; V: TRBV12-3/TRBV12-4; size: many; DNA: TGTGCCAGCAGTTTGGGTGACGGCGGCACCGGGGAGCTGTTTTTT; CDR3: CASSLGDGGTGELFF
D: NA; J: TRBJ1-5; V: TRBV6-5; size: NA; DNA: TGTGCCAGCAGTTACTCGGCAGGGGCCGATCAGCCCCAGCATTTT; CDR3: CASSYSAGADQPQHF
D: NA; J: TRBJ1-6; V: TRBV11-2; size: many; DNA: TGTGCCAGCAGCCCCAGCCCGGGGGCAAACTCACCCCTCCACTTT; CDR3: CASSPSPGANSPLHF
D: NA; J: TRBJ1-5; V: TRBV20-1; size: many; DNA: TGCAGTGCTCCCCCGACGAGGAGCAATCAGCCCCAGCATTTT; CDR3: CSAPPTRSNQPQHF
D: NA; J: TRBJ2-7; V: TRBV5-1; size: many; DNA: TGCGCCAGCAGCTTGAGAATCGGAATCTCCTACGAGCAGTACTTC; CDR3: CASSLRIGISYEQYF
D: NA; J: TRBJ1-5; V: TRBV7-8; size: many; DNA: TGTGCCAGCAGCTTAGGGCAGGCCGGCAATCAGCCCCAGCATTTT; CDR3: CASSLGQAGNQPQHF
D: NA; J: TRBJ2-5; V: TRBV6-1; size: many; DNA: TGTGCCAGCAGTCCGGGGTTCCGAGGGGAGACCCAGTACTTC; CDR3: CASSPGFRGETQYF
D: TRBD1; J: TRBJ2-7; V: TRBV5-1; size: many; DNA: TGCGCCAGCAGCTTACAGGGGTCCCTCGAGCAGTACTTC; CDR3: CASSLQGSLEQYF
D: TRBD1; J: TRBJ2-5; V: TRBV7-6; size: many; DNA: TGTGCCAGCACGGTGGGACAGGGGTCAGAGACCCAGTACTTC; CDR3: CASTVGQGSETQYF
D: NA; J: TRBJ2-5; V: TRBV15; size: NA; DNA: TGTGCCACCAGCAGCAGGGGTGGTACGGAGACCCAGTACTTC; CDR3: CATSSRGGTETQYF
D: NA; J: TRBJ2-3; V: TRBV4-2; size: NA; DNA: TGTGCCAGCAGCCATACAAGGGGGGGAGCCACAGATACGCAGTATTTT; CDR3: CASSHTRGGATDTQYF
D: TRBD2; J: TRBJ2-3; V: TRBV15; size: NA; DNA: TGTGCCACCAGCAGAGATGCGGGGGGCACAGATACGCAGTATTTT; CDR3: CATSRDAGGTDTQYF
D: NA; J: TRBJ2-5; V: TRBV6-1; size: many; DNA: TGTGCCAGCAGTCTTGTGGGCGTTCAGACCCAGTACTTC; CDR3: CASSLVGVQTQYF
D: NA; J: TRBJ2-7; V: TRBV12-3/TRBV12-4; size: many; DNA: TGTGCCAGCAGGGAGGGGGGGGGAAGCTCCTACGAGCAGTACTTC; CDR3: CASREGGGSSYEQYF
D: NA; J: TRBJ2-5; V: TRBV20-1; size: few; DNA: TGCAGTGCTAGACAGGGCGGGTCCAAAGAGACCCAGTACTTC; CDR3: CSARQGGSKETQYF
D: NA; J: TRBJ1-6; V: TRBV6-1; size: many; DNA: TGTGCCAGCAGTTACGGGCAGCCCTCACCCCAGTCACCCCTCCACTTT; CDR3: CASSYGQPSPQSPLHF
D: NA; J: TRBJ2-5; V: TRBV6-1; size: many; DNA: TGTGCCAGCAGTGAATTAATAATTGGGGGCCGAGGAGAGACCCAGTACTTC; CDR3: CASSELIIGGRGETQYF
D: NA; J: TRBJ2-3; V: TRBV12-3/TRBV12-4; size: NA; DNA: TGTGCCAGCAGTCCCGAGTGGGATACGCAGTATTTT; CDR3: CASSPEWDTQYF
D: NA; J: TRBJ1-1; V: TRBV7-2; size: many; DNA: TGTGCCAGCAGCTTGGACAGAGTTGAAGCTTTCTTT; CDR3: CASSLDRVEAFF
D: NA; J: TRBJ1-6; V: TRBV5-6; size: NA; DNA: TGTGCCAGCAGCTTGCGGGCGGGGAATTCACCCCTCCACTTT; CDR3: CASSLRAGNSPLHF
D: TRBD1; J: TRBJ2-3; V: TRBV6-4; size: many; DNA: TGTGCCAGCAGTGATGGGACAGAGGCAGATACGCAGTATTTT; CDR3: CASSDGTEADTQYF
D: TRBD1; J: TRBJ1-1; V: TRBV27; size: many; DNA: TGTGCCAGCAGTTTGCTCACGACGACAGGGATGAACACTGAAGCTTTCTTT; CDR3: CASSLLTTTGMNTEAFF
D: NA; J: TRBJ1-1; V: TRBV29-1; size: many; DNA: TGCAGCGCCGAGCAGACTGAAGCTTTCTTT; CDR3: CSAEQTEAFF
D: NA; J: TRBJ2-3; V: TRBV29-1; size: many; DNA: TGCAGCCATCTGGGGGGAGATACGCAGTATTTT; CDR3: CSHLGGDTQYF
D: NA; J: TRBJ1-5; V: TRBV5-1; size: NA; DNA: TGCGCCAGCAGCTTGGAAGGCGGGAGCAATCAGCCCCAGCATTTT; CDR3: CASSLEGGSNQPQHF
D: NA; J: TRBJ1-2; V: TRBV20-1; size: many; DNA: TGCAGTGCTGTTAGAGGGGGAAAGGGTGGCTACACCTTC; CDR3: CSAVRGGKGGYTF
D: NA; J: TRBJ2-5; V: TRBV2; size: many; DNA: TGTGCCAGCAGTGAAGCGAGGAGCCCCCAAGAGACCCAGTACTTC; CDR3: CASSEARSPQETQYF
D: NA; J: TRBJ1-6; V: TRBV3-1; size: many; DNA: TGTGCCAGCAGCCAAGAGGCGGGATCCTATAATTCACCCCTCCACTTT; CDR3: CASSQEAGSYNSPLHF
D: TRBD2; J: TRBJ2-3; V: TRBV7-8; size: NA; DNA: TGTGCCAGCAGCAAGATACTAGCGGTCATTGCCCGAGATAATACGCAGTATTTT; CDR3: CASSKILAVIARDNTQYF